A single sample gave rise to the 2 T cell receptor beta chains below, sequenced in a study of T cell repertoires in cytomegalovirus infection. These receptors have no identified antigens. One entry per CDR3 protein results from TCRdb running MiXCR on the reads. The sample has under 130,000 distinct CDR3 sequences, roughly 39% seen once. The sample in question was CD8+ T cells from cultured PBMCs, obtained from culture after CMV antigen stimulation. The source of these receptors is a human donor in good health (CMV status not recorded). Some clones in this sample may be carry-over from other donors' samples.

This clonotype was detected a few times. The V gene is TRBV27, the J gene TRBJ1-2; D is perhaps TRBD1 (6 bases). CDR1 MNHEY and CDR2 SMNVEV come from the germline V gene (reference sequence). The CDR3 totals 14 residues. V was trimmed by 5 bases and J by 4 bases, leaving 14 bases between them. The DNA of the CDR3 is TGTGCCAGCAGTCCCGGGGGGCAAAGCTATGGCTACACCTTC. This codes for CASSPGGQSYGYTF.

This clonotype was counted at least ten times. The V gene is TRBV7-9, the J gene TRBJ1-2, with a weak D call TRBD1 (5 bases). The CDR3 covers 16 residues. CDR1 is SEHNR, CDR2 FQNEAQ, per germline (reference sequence). Trimming shortened V by 0 bases and J by 9 bases, and 20 bases separated the two germline ends. CDR3 nucleotides: TGTGCCAGCAGCTTAGCGGAAGGGGAGGCAGGGAGTCGCTACACCTTC. The encoded protein is CASSLAEGEAGSRYTF.